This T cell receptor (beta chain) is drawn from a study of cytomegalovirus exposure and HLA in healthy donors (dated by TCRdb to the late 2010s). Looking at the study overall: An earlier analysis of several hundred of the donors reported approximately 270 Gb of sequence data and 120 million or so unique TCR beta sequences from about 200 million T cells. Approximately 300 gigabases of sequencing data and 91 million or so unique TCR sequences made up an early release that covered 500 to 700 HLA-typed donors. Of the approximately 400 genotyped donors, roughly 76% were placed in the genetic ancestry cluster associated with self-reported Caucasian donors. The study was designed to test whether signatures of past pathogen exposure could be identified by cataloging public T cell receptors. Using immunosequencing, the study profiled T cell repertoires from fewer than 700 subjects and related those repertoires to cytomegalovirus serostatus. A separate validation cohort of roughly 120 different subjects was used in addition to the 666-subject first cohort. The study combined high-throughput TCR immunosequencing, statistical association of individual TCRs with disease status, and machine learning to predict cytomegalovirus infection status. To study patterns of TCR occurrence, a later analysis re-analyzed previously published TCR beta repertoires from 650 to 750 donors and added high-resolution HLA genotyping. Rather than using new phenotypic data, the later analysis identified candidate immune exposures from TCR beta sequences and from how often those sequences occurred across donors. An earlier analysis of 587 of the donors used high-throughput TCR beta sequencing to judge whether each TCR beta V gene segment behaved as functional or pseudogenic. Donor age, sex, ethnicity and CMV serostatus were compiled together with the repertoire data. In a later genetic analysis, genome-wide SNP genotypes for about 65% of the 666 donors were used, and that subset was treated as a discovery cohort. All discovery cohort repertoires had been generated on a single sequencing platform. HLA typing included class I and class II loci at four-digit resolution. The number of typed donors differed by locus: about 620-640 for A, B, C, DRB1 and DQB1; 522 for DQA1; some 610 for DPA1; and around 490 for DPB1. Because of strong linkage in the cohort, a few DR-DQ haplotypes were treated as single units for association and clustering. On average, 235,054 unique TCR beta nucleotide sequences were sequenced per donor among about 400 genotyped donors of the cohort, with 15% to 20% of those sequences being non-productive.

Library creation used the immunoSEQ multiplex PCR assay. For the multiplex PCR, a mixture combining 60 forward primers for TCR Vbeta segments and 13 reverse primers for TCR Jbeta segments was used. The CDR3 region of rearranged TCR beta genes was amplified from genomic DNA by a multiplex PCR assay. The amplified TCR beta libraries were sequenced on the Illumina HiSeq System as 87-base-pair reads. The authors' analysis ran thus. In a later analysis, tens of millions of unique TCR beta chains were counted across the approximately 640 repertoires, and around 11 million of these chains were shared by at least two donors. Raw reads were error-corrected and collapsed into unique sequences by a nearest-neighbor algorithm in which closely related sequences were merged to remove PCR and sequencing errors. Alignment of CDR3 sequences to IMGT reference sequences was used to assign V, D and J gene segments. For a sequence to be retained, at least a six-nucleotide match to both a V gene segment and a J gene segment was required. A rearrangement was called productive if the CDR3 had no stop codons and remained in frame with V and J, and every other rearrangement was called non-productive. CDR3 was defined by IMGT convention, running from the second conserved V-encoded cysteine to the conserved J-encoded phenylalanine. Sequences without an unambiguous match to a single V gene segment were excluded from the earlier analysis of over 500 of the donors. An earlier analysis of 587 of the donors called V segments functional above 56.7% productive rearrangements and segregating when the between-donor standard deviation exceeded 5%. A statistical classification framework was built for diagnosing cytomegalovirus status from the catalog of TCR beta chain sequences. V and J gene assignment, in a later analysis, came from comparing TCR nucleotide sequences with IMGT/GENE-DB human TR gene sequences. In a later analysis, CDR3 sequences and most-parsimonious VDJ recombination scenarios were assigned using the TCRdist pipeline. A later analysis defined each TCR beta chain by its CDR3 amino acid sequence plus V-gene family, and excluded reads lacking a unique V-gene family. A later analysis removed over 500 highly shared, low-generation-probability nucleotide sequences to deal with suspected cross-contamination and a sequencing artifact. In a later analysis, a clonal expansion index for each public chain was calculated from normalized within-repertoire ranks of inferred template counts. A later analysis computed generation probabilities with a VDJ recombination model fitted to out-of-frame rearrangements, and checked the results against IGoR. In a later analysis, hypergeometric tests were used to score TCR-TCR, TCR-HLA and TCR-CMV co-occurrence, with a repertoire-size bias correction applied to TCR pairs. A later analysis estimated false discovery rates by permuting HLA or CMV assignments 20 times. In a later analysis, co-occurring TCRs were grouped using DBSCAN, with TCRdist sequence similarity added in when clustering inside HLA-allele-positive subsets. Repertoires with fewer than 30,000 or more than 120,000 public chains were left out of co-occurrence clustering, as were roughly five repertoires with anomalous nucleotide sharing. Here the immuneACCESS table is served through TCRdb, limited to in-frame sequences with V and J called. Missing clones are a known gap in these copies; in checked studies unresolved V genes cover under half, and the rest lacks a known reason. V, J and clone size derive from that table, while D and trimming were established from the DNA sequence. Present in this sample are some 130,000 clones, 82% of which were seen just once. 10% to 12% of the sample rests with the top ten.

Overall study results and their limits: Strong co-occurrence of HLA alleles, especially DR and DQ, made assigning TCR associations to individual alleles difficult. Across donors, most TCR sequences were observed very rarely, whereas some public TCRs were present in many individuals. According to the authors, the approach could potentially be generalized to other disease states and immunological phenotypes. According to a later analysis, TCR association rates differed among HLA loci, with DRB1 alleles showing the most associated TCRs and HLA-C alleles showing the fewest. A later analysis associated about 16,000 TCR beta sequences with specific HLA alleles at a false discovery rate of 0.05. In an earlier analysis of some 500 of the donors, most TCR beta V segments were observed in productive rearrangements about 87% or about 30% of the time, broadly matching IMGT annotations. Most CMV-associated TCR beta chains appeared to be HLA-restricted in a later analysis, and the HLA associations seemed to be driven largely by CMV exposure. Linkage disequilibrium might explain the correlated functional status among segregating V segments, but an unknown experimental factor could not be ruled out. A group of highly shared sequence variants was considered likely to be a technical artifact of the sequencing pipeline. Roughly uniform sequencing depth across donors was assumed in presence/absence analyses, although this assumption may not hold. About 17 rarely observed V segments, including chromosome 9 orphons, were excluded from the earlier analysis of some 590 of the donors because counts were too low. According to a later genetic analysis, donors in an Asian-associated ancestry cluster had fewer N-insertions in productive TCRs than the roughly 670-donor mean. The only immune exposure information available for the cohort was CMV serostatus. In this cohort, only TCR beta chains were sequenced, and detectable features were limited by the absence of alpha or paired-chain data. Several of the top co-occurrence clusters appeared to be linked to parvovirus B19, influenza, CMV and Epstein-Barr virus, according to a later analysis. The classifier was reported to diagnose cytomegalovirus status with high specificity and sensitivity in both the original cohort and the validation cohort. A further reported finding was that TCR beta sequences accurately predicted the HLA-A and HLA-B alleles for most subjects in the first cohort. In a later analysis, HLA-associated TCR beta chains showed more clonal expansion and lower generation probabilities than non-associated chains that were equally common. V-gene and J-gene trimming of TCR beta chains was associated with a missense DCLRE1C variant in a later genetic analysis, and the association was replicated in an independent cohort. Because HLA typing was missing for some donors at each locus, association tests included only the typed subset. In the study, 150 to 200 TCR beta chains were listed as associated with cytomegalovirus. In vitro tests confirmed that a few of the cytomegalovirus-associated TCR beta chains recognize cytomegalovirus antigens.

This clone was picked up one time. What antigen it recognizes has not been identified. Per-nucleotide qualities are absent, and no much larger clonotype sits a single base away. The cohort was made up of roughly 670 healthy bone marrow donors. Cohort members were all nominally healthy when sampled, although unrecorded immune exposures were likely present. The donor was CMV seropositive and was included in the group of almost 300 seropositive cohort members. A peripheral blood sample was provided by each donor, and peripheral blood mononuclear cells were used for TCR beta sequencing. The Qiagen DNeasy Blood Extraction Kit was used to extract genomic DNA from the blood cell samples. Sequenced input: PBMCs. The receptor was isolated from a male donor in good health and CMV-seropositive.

In nucleotides, the sequence is TGTGCCAGCAGCCGAGACTACGGGCAGTACAATGAGCAGTTCTTC. Its coded protein is CASSRDYGQYNEQFF. The chain is encoded by TRBV6-1 joined to TRBJ2-1; tentative D gene TRBD2, with 5 bases matching. V is pared back by 6 bases and J by 4 bases, with 16 bases lying between the germline termini. In the germline V gene, CDR1 corresponds to MNHNS and CDR2 to SASEGT. The CDR3 covers 15 residues, taking in both the cysteine and the phenylalanine. Solely the CDR3 DNA is kept, with 45 bases framed from the first base.